The next 25 T cell receptor beta chains were all read from a single sample in a study of blood T cell repertoires in COVID-19 (dated by TCRdb to 2019 to 2021). Libraries were constructed by the immunoSEQ multiplex PCR assay. The table comes from immuneACCESS by way of TCRdb, which keeps in-frame sequences with V and J called. Part of the clones is missing from these tables; in studies checked, under half for an unresolved V gene and the rest for unknown reasons. The sample profile shows 35,000 to 55,000 clones; roughly 70% of them were found once. The top ten clonotypes cover 5.5% to 6.5% of the sample. The sample taken for sequencing was peripheral blood. The receptors were sampled from an elderly man with acute or convalescent COVID-19.

This clone was detected a few times. This chain connects TRBV19 to TRBJ2-7; D ambiguous. Germline-derived CDR1 and CDR2 are LNHDA and SQIVND (reference sequence). V lost 0 bases, J lost 2 bases, and 11 bases lay in between. There are 15 residues in the CDR3. DNA for the CDR3: TGTGCCAGTAGTATAGATCCGGCGGCCCCCTACGAGCAGTACTTC. This translates into CASSIDPAAPYEQYF.

The chain uses TRBV5-1 and TRBJ2-1, with no clear D. This CDR3 has 14 amino acids. V lost 4 bases to trimming and J lost 4 bases, with 12 bases between them. Germline assignment: CDR1 SGHRS and CDR2 YFSETQ. As DNA, the CDR3 is TGCGCCAGCAGCGTTGGCGGCACATACAATGAGCAGTTCTTC. Translated, it gives CASSVGGTYNEQFF.

This chain uses TRBV19 with TRBJ1-1; tentative D call: TRBD1 (6 bases). V was trimmed by 5 bases and J by 1 base, leaving 8 bases between them. Per germline, CDR1 LNHDA and CDR2 SQIVND (reference sequence). This CDR3 region has 13 residues. CDR3 sequence reads: CASSEQGNTEAFF. Written as DNA, the CDR3 is TGTGCCAGTAGTGAACAGGGGAACACTGAAGCTTTCTTT.

This chain links TRBV6-6 with TRBJ1-1, with TRBD1 identical over 8 bases. Germline V lookup: CDR1 MNHNY, CDR2 SVGAGI (reference sequence). The V and J ends lost 6 bases and 0 bases, in that order; junction bases with no gene match: 9. The CDR3 consists of 16 residues. This CDR3 is CASSRRTGTMNTEAFF. DNA for the CDR3: TGTGCCAGCAGCCGAAGGACAGGGACCATGAACACTGAAGCTTTCTTT.

The genes are TRBV4-1 and TRBJ2-2, with 7 nucleotides matching TRBD1. Looked up from germline, CDR1 is MGHRA and CDR2 is YSYEKL. The length of the CDR3 is 18 residues. The V segment lost 0 bases and the J segment 3 bases; nucleotides outside the gene matches: 10. CDR3 sequence reads: CASSQDFSGGRDTGELFF. Written as DNA, the CDR3 is TGCGCCAGCAGCCAAGATTTTTCAGGGGGAAGGGACACCGGGGAGCTGTTTTTT.

The chain combines TRBV5-4 with TRBJ2-5; the match to TRBD2 covers 7 bases. The CDR3 spans 14 residues. V lost 2 bases, J lost 1 base, and 2 bases stayed unmatched. Germline CDR1 reads SGHNT; CDR2 reads YYREEE (reference sequence). For the CDR3, the DNA is TGTGCCAGCAGCTTAGAGCGGGGCCAAGAGACCCAGTACTTC. Protein sequence: CASSLERGQETQYF.

The V call is TRBV28, the J call TRBJ1-6; TRBD1 matches at 7 bases. CDR1 and CDR2 from the germline V gene are MDHEN and SYDVKM. The junction had 12 bases not matched to a gene; V was cut back by 4 bases and J by 9 bases. This CDR3 is built from 16 residues. CDR3 sequence (DNA): TGTGCCAGCAGTTCCCTGACAGGGATCATTAGTTCACCCCTCCACTTT. Protein: CASSSLTGIISSPLHF.

This clone is a singleton in its sample. In the same sample, other DNA sequences code for this CDR3. This CDR3 reads CASSLQGSGEKLFF. In nucleotides, the CDR3 is TGTGCCAGCAGCTTACAGGGGTCGGGGGAAAAACTGTTTTTT. The gene calls are TRBV7-9 and TRBJ1-4, with a possible D match to TRBD1 (6 bases). Trimming left V 2 bases short and J 8 bases short, with 12 bases between. Per the germline V gene, CDR1 is SEHNR and CDR2 is FQNEAQ (reference sequence). The CDR3 contains 14 residues. Complete variable domain (other parts from reference TRBV7-9 and TRBJ1-4): DTGVSQNPRHKITKRGQNVTFRCDPISEHNRLYWYRQTLGQGPEFLTYFQNEAQLEKSRLLSDRFSAERPKGSFSTLEIQRTEQGDSAMYLCASSLQGSGEKLFFGSGTQLSVL.

The V call is TRBV6-2 or TRBV6-3, the J call TRBJ1-1; the match to TRBD1 covers 7 bases. Trimming removed 6 bases from V and 1 base from J; junction bases left unmatched: 11. CDR3 length equals 16 residues. Germline V lookup: CDR1 MNHEY, CDR2 SVGEGT. CDR3 sequence: CASSPRQGGRNTEAFF. The DNA for the CDR3 is TGTGCCAGCAGCCCTCGACAGGGTGGGCGGAACACTGAAGCTTTCTTT.

As DNA, the CDR3 is TGTGCCAGCAGCGCCTGGGACAGCAATTCACCCCTCCACTTT. Translated, it gives CASSAWDSNSPLHF. This rearrangement joins TRBV9 to TRBJ1-6; 7 bases match TRBD1. Per germline, CDR1 SGDLS and CDR2 YYNGEE. V shed 3 bases, J shed 7 bases, and the junction held 4 bases outside the gene matches. This CDR3 comprises 14 residues.

The chain carries TRBV19 and TRBJ1-3; a weak D match, TRBD1 (5 bases). The germline gives CDR1 LNHDA, CDR2 SQIVND (reference sequence). V was trimmed by 5 bases and J by 2 bases, leaving 16 bases between them. This CDR3 is 16 amino acids long. Here the CDR3 reads CASSPDGGSPGNTIYF. CDR3 bases: TGTGCCAGTAGTCCAGACGGGGGGAGCCCTGGAAACACCATATATTTT. Filled out from reference TRBV19 and TRBJ1-3, the complete variable domain reads DGGITQSPKYLFRKEGQNVTLSCEQNLNHDAMYWYRQDPGQGLRLIYYSQIVNDFQKGDIAEGYSVSREKKESFPLTVTSAQKNPTAFYLCASSPDGGSPGNTIYFGEGSWLTVV.

V usage is TRBV19 and J usage is TRBJ2-1; D possibly corresponds to TRBD2 (6 bases). The CDR3 spans 14 residues. Trimming left V 6 bases short and J 1 base short, with 10 bases between. Looked up from germline, CDR1 is LNHDA and CDR2 is SQIVND (reference sequence). CDR3 sequence reads: CASRRDSSYNEQFF. The DNA of the CDR3 is TGTGCCAGTAGGCGGGATTCATCCTACAATGAGCAGTTCTTC.

This clone turned up a few times. The CDR3 region has the DNA TGTGCCACCAGCAGAGGCGGGACAGGGGGCCCTGGATCCTACGAGCAGTACTTC. As protein: CATSRGGTGGPGSYEQYF. The V and J genes are TRBV15 and TRBJ2-7; TRBD1 aligns across 12 bases. The V and J ends lost 1 base and 1 base, in that order; junction bases with no gene match: 8. Per germline, CDR1 LNHNV and CDR2 YYDKDF (reference sequence). This CDR3 contains 18 residues. The full variable domain, rest sourced from reference TRBV15 and TRBJ2-7, is DAMVIQNPRYQVTQFGKPVTLSCSQTLNHNVMYWYQQKSSQAPKLLFHYYDKDFNNEADTPDNFQSRRPNTSFCFLDIRSPGLGDTAMYLCATSRGGTGGPGSYEQYFGPGTRLTVT.

This clone was seen once. The chain carries TRBV28 and TRBJ2-7, with TRBD1 as a possible D gene (6 bases). Trimming cost V 7 bases and J 5 bases, with 9 bases left between them. CDR3 length equals 11 residues. Germline V lookup: CDR1 MDHEN, CDR2 SYDVKM. CDR3 residues: CASTDSDEQYF. CDR3 nucleotides: TGTGCCAGCACGGACAGCGACGAGCAGTACTTC.

V and J are TRBV12-3 or TRBV12-4 and TRBJ1-4; D is ambiguous. Trimming shortened V by 6 bases and J by 7 bases, and 9 bases separated the two germline ends. The CDR3 is made up of 12 amino acids. The CDR3 DNA reads TGTGCCAGCAGGGGCGAGAGTGAAAAACTGTTTTTT. Protein sequence: CASRGESEKLFF.

This chain connects TRBV19 to TRBJ2-3, with 15 bases fitting TRBD2. Germline loops: CDR1 LNHDA, CDR2 SQIVND (reference sequence). Germline trimming cut 7 bases from V and 11 bases from J; bases unmatched to any gene: 7. The CDR3 runs 14 residues. DNA of the CDR3: TGTGCCAGTACCGGGACTAGCGGGGGGACAGGGCAGTATTTT. Translated: CASTGTSGGTGQYF.

This chain's CDR3 is CASSYVGTGGPYNEQFF. The CDR3 nucleotides read TGTGCCAGCAGCTATGTCGGGACAGGGGGCCCCTACAATGAGCAGTTCTTC. The rearrangement joins TRBV7-3 to TRBJ2-1, with 12 bases lining up with TRBD1. The germline V gene encodes CDR1 SGHTA and CDR2 FQGTGA. V was clipped by 4 bases and J by 2 bases; unmatched bases: 6. This CDR3 contains 17 residues.

The rearrangement uses TRBV9 and TRBJ2-3, with D possibly being TRBD2 (7 bases). Trimming pared 0 bases from V and 8 bases from J, leaving 10 bases between. Per germline, CDR1 SGDLS and CDR2 YYNGEE. This CDR3 region has 13 residues. This chain's CDR3 is CASSVAGGTTQYF. DNA of the CDR3: TGTGCCAGCAGCGTAGCGGGGGGCACTACGCAGTATTTT.

The rearrangement links TRBV2 to TRBJ1-3, with TRBD1 as a possible D gene (6 bases). The ends were cut back, 6 bases at V and 0 bases at J, with 12 bases in the middle. The germline CDR1 and CDR2 sequences are SNHLY and FYNNEI. This CDR3 region has 15 residues. CDR3 sequence (DNA): TGTGCCAGCAGGAAGGGGACAAACTCTGGAAACACCATATATTTT. Its translation: CASRKGTNSGNTIYF.

A single count supports this clone. Being one base from a much bigger clone, this may be a read error. This sequence joins TRBV6-2 or TRBV6-3 and TRBJ1-2; 7 positions match TRBD1. Per the germline V gene, CDR1 is MNHEY and CDR2 is SVGEGT. This CDR3 has 16 amino acids. The CDR3, as DNA: TGTGTCAGCAGTCGCCCCCCGGGACAGCTGACCTATGGCTACACCTTC. Protein sequence: CVSSRPPGQLTYGYTF.

Only one count was recorded for this clone. The chain has TRBV2 and TRBJ1-1; TRBD1 matches at 8 bases. The CDR3 runs 13 residues. V trimming: 6 bases; J trimming: 4 bases; junction bases outside the gene matches: 4. CDR1 is SNHLY and CDR2 is FYNNEI in the germline V gene. This chain's CDR3 is CASREQGVTEAFF. As DNA, the CDR3 is TGTGCCAGCAGGGAACAGGGGGTCACTGAAGCTTTCTTT.

This chain connects TRBV12-5 to TRBJ2-3; a weak D match, TRBD2 (5 bases). The CDR3 sequence is 16 residues long. Trimming removed 6 bases at V and 2 bases at J, with 18 bases between. CDR1 LGHNT and CDR2 FRNRAP come from the germline V gene. CDR3 loop: CASGSLQRILTDTQYF. Here the CDR3 DNA reads TGTGCTAGTGGCTCCCTCCAGCGGATTCTCACAGATACGCAGTATTTT.

The genes are TRBV9 and TRBJ2-3, with 12 bases identical to TRBD2. The germline V gene encodes CDR1 SGDLS and CDR2 YYNGEE. This CDR3 comprises 18 residues. V was clipped by 2 bases and J by 0 bases; unmatched bases: 7. CDR3 nucleotides: TGTGCCAGCAGCGTTTGGACTAGCGGGGTTCCTAGCACAGATACGCAGTATTTT. Amino acid sequence: CASSVWTSGVPSTDTQYF.

This rearrangement joins TRBV11-3 to TRBJ1-6; a weak D match, TRBD1 (6 bases). Looked up from germline, CDR1 is SGHNT and CDR2 is YENEEA. The CDR3 has 13 amino acids. V lost 4 bases and J lost 10, with 11 bases in between. The CDR3: CASSSQGNSPLHF. CDR3 DNA: TGTGCCAGCAGCTCACAGGGAAACTCACCCCTCCACTTT.

This clone has just a few counts. The rearrangement joins TRBV6-6 to TRBJ1-1; 9 positions match TRBD1. This CDR3 has 15 amino acids. The J segment lost 6 bases and the V segment lost 7 bases, leaving 12 bases of the junction unmatched. The germline gives CDR1 MNHNY, CDR2 SVGAGI (reference sequence). The CDR3 sequence is CASTPPGQGSPEAFF. The CDR3 bases are TGTGCCAGCACCCCTCCGGGACAGGGTTCCCCTGAAGCTTTCTTT.